Below, 8 T cell receptor beta chains from the same sample are listed, as sequenced in a study of T cell responses to AZD1222 COVID-19 vaccine. Assay used: immunoSEQ multiplex PCR; TCRdb lists only in-frame clones, some missing. The profile shows roughly 97,000 clones, 93% of them singletons. The sequenced sample was peripheral blood, obtained on day 0 of AZD1222 vaccination. These receptors came from an adult in good health.

V and J are TRBV28 and TRBJ1-1; 8 nucleotides agree with TRBD1. The CDR3 runs 16 residues. V shed 5 bases, J shed 0 bases, and the junction held 8 bases outside the gene matches. Germline lookup yields CDR1 MDHEN and CDR2 SYDVKM. CDR3 amino acids: CASSPWTGPLNTEAFF. In nucleotides, the CDR3 is TGTGCCAGCAGTCCGTGGACAGGGCCTCTGAACACTGAAGCTTTCTTT.

The chain uses TRBV13 and TRBJ2-7; D may be TRBD1 or TRBD2 (5 bases each). Trimming removed 3 bases at V and 4 bases at J, with 7 bases between. In germline, CDR1 is PRHDT, CDR2 FYEKMQ (reference sequence). The CDR3 totals 12 residues. CDR3 DNA sequence: TGTGCCAGCAGCTTTTGGGGGTACGAGCAGTACTTC. Amino acids: CASSFWGYEQYF.

The V and J genes are TRBV5-1 and TRBJ2-7; 10 nucleotides agree with TRBD2. Germline CDR1 is SGHRS and CDR2 is YFSETQ. This CDR3 spans 15 amino acids. V shed 1 base, J shed 2 bases, and the junction held 3 bases outside the gene matches. CDR3 in DNA: TGCGCCAGCAGCTTGTCTAGCGGGAGCCCCTACGAGCAGTACTTC. It yields the protein CASSLSSGSPYEQYF.

The chain couples TRBV19 to TRBJ2-1; tentatively, D is TRBD2 (6 bases). The germline V and J ends were trimmed by 6 bases and 4 bases, with 19 bases remaining between them. CDR3 length: 16 residues. Looked up from germline, CDR1 is LNHDA and CDR2 is SQIVND (reference sequence). CDR3 loop: CASRTQRRGRYNEQFF. The CDR3 region has the DNA TGTGCCAGTAGGACTCAACGGCGGGGCCGTTACAATGAGCAGTTCTTC.

The chain is built from TRBV19 and TRBJ2-7; 10 bases line up with TRBD1. Trimming at V came to 5 bases and at J to 0 bases, leaving 4 bases not matched to a gene. Germline loops: CDR1 LNHDA, CDR2 SQIVND (reference sequence). This CDR3 region has 15 residues. The CDR3: CASSPGTGASYEQYF. For the CDR3, the DNA is TGTGCCAGTAGTCCCGGGACAGGGGCCTCCTACGAGCAGTACTTC.

V is TRBV30 and J is TRBJ2-7; 9 nucleotides match TRBD2. This CDR3 comprises 14 residues. The V gene's germline CDR1 is GTSNPN and CDR2 SVGIG (reference sequence). V shed 3 bases and J 6 bases; nucleotides not matched to a gene: 9. The CDR3 DNA reads as TGTGCCTGGAGAGGGGCGGGAGGGCCATCCGAGCAGTACTTC. It codes for CAWRGAGGPSEQYF.

The CDR3, as DNA: TGTGCCAGCAGTAGACTAGCCTACGAGCAGTACTTC. It is translated as CASSRLAYEQYF. J is TRBJ2-7 and V is TRBV2; TRBD2 is a possible D gene (6 bases). This CDR3 comprises 12 residues. In germline, CDR1 is SNHLY, CDR2 FYNNEI. V shed 5 bases and J shed 2 bases, with 7 bases lying between them. Combining the CDR3 with reference TRBV2 and TRBJ2-7 gives the whole variable domain EPEVTQTPSHQVTQMGQEVILRCVPISNHLYFYWYRQILGQKVEFLVSFYNNEISEKSEIFDDQFSVERPDGSNFTLKIRSTKLEDSAMYFCASSRLAYEQYFGPGTRLTVT.

The chain is built from TRBV5-5 and TRBJ1-2; D might be TRBD1 (5 bases). Trimming took 6 bases from V and 6 from J, leaving 21 bases between them. In germline, CDR1 is SGHKS, CDR2 YYEKEE (reference sequence). The CDR3 is 15 amino acids. The CDR3 DNA reads TGTGCCAGCACCCCCTTCCCAGACAGCGCTCATGGCTACACCTTC. Protein product: CASTPFPDSAHGYTF.